This entry features one TCR beta chain sequence. TCRdb keeps only in-frame clones here, not all; method: immunoSEQ multiplex PCR. The data hold tens of thousands of clones, with nearly 80% observed a single time. This sample stems from a study of blood T cell repertoires in COVID-19. Background on the study: T cells, B-cell-depleted T cells, or PBMCs supplied cDNA or gDNA.

This CDR3 has 11 amino acids. Germline CDR1 reads MDHEN; CDR2 reads SYDVKM. Trimming shortened V by 6 bases and J by 3 bases, and 6 bases separated the two germline ends. The sequencing input was peripheral blood. The V and J genes are TRBV28 and TRBJ2-7; D not resolved. The receptor's source is a man between 65 and 85 years old with COVID-19, enrolled during active disease. The CDR3 loop reads CASSSHYEQYF. The CDR3 DNA follows: TGTGCCAGCAGCTCACACTACGAGCAGTACTTC.